This entry features one T cell receptor beta chain sequence. The target antigen is unknown. Both peripheral blood and punch biopsies of lesional scalp skin were obtained from patients who had alopecia areata. The authors extracted RNA and reverse transcribed it into cDNA as the sequencing template. Method: immunoSEQ multiplex PCR; TCRdb's copy keeps in-frame clones and lacks some. The repertoire consists of some 170,000 clones, with approximately 65% occurring once and the leading ten covering over 9.5%. This record comes from a study of CD8+ T cells in alopecia areata. The CDR3 loop spans 15 amino acids. V was clipped by 1 base and J by 8 bases, with 14 bases between them. The V gene's germline CDR1 is MGHRA and CDR2 YSYEKL. Study outcomes and limitations: Higher clonality and more expanded CD8+ clones appeared in lesional than normal scalp. Patients shared TCRs less clearly than mice did, possibly for HLA-related reasons.

The material was CD8+ T cells sorted from blood, obtained at week 0. V gene TRBV4-1 combines with J gene TRBJ1-4; D is uncertain. This TCR derives from a human donor with alopecia areata. CDR3 coding DNA: TGCGCCAGCAGCCAAGCGATGACACCCCTGGAAAAACTGTTTTTT. Translated: CASSQAMTPLEKLFF.